This T cell receptor (beta chain) was profiled in a study of post-analysis software for immune sequencing data. Study overall: In terms of disease course, relapsing-remitting, secondary progressive and progressive-relapsing multiple sclerosis were included. Study observations and caveats: In patients, TRBV5-6, TRBV5-1 and TRBV20-1 belonged to roughly five TRBV segments found more frequently than in controls. When compared against controls, multiple sclerosis patients showed significantly lower normalized Chao1 diversity. The authors found that F measure strongly co-clustered same-batch samples.

The CDR3 contains 14 residues. CDR1 is SGHRS and CDR2 is YFSETQ in the germline V gene. Each TCR beta cDNA library carried unique molecular identifiers. The yield from approximately 1 to 10 million T cells was about 500,000 cDNA molecules in total. A single record per CDR3 protein comes from TCRdb applying MiXCR to the PCR reads. The sample has around 770,000 distinct CDR3 sequences; just over 45% are singletons. Notes on this clonotype: As yet, its antigen is unknown.

This receptor was identified in a girl aged 10-17 years with multiple sclerosis. V usage is TRBV5-1 and J usage is TRBJ2-4; D possibly uses TRBD1 or TRBD2 (5 bases each). The J call is uncertain, as TRBJ2-7 better fits the DNA end. The material sequenced was blood. The CDR3 here is CASSLEGNGYEQYF. For the CDR3, the DNA is TGCGCCAGCAGCTTAGAGGGGAATGGCTACGAGCAGTACTTC.